Listed below are T cell receptor beta chains from one sample, sequenced in a study of cytomegalovirus exposure and HLA in healthy donors. Libraries were prepared by immunoSEQ multiplex PCR; TCRdb keeps only in-frame clonotypes and omits some of them. Of approximately 170,000 clones listed, 85% are singletons. Source material: PBMCs. The source of these receptors is a boy younger than 10 in good health and CMV-seronegative. CDR3s include the opening cysteine and the closing phenylalanine or tryptophan. D genes are given only for firm matches. Clone size appears in some rows only: once, few, many, or a class for an expanded clone.

once | NA | TRBJ1-1 | TRBV7-9 | TGTGCCAGCAGCTTAGGCAGGTTGTGGGTCACTGAAGCTTTCTTT | CASSLGRLWVTEAFF
NA | NA | TRBJ1-2 | TRBV28 | TGTGCCAGCAGTTTAGGGGGGATCCCGGGCTACACCTTC | CASSLGGIPGYTF
NA | TRBD1 | TRBJ1-3 | TRBV6-1 | TGTGCCAGCAGTGGATACAGGGGGCAGGGAAACACCATATATTTT | CASSGYRGQGNTIYF
NA | NA | TRBJ2-1 | TRBV5-1 | TGCGCCAGCAGCTTGGCTGGTAGAGAGCAGTTCTTC | CASSLAGREQFF
NA | NA | TRBJ1-1 | TRBV12-2 | TGTGCAAGTCGCTTGACAGGGAACACTGAAGCTTTCTTT | CASRLTGNTEAFF
NA | TRBD1 | TRBJ2-5 | TRBV18 | TGTGCCAGCTCTCCCCCGGACCGGGACAGGGGTCAAGAGACCCAGTACTTC | CASSPPDRDRGQETQYF
once | NA | TRBJ1-1 | TRBV27 | TGTGCCAGCAGTTTGTGGACAGAATTGGAGGTCACTGAAGCTTTCTTT | CASSLWTELEVTEAFF
NA | NA | TRBJ1-2 | TRBV2 | TGCGCCAGCAGTCTTCCTTCAGGGAACGGCTACACCTTC | CASSLPSGNGYTF
NA | NA | TRBJ1-2 | TRBV9 | TGTGCCAGCAGCGTAGGAACAGGACCTAACTATGGCTACACCTTC | CASSVGTGPNYGYTF
NA | NA | TRBJ2-2 | TRBV25-1 | TGTGCCTCCACGGGGTTGAGGAACACCGGGGAGCTGTTTTTT | CASTGLRNTGELFF
once | NA | TRBJ2-1 | TRBV28 | TGTGCCAGCAGTTTATTGTGGGAGTCTCCCTACAATGAGCAGTTCTTC | CASSLLWESPYNEQFF
NA | TRBD2 | TRBJ2-1 | TRBV7-8 | TGTGCCAGCAGCTTAGCGGGGGGGTACAATGAGCAGTTCTTC | CASSLAGGYNEQFF
NA | NA | TRBJ2-5 | TRBV7-8 | TGTGCCAGCAGCCTCGGACGGCGAAAGGGGCAAGAGACCCAGTACTTC | CASSLGRRKGQETQYF
NA | TRBD2 | TRBJ2-1 | TRBV19 | TGTGCCAGTAGTATTTCCGGGGGGAGCTCCTACAATGAGCAGTTCTTC | CASSISGGSSYNEQFF
NA | TRBD1 | TRBJ1-5 | TRBV7-2 | TGTGCCAGCAGCCGGACAGGGGACCGCAATCAGCCCCAGCATTTT | CASSRTGDRNQPQHF
NA | NA | TRBJ1-4 | TRBV6-1 | TGTGCCAGCAGTAATACAGCGGGATCTAATGAAAAACTGTTTTTT | CASSNTAGSNEKLFF
NA | NA | TRBJ2-7 | TRBV14 | TGTGCCAGCAGCCTGACATCCCACTACGAGCAGTACTTC | CASSLTSHYEQYF
NA | NA | TRBJ2-5 | TRBV6-1 | TGTGCCACCCTGATAGACAACCAAGAGACCCAGTACTTC | CATLIDNQETQYF
NA | TRBD2 | TRBJ2-1 | TRBV6-5 | TGTGCCAGCACCCGAGCGGGAGGCCCTTACAATGAGCAGTTCTTC | CASTRAGGPYNEQFF
NA | TRBD1 | TRBJ1-4 | TRBV2 | TGTGCCAGCAAGGGGGGGACAGGGAATGAAAAACTGTTTTTT | CASKGGTGNEKLFF
NA | NA | TRBJ1-5 | TRBV10-2 | TGCGCCAGCAGTGACCCGGGAGATCAGCCCCAGCATTTT | CASSDPGDQPQHF
few | NA | TRBJ1-1 | TRBV6-1 | TGTGCCAGCAGTGAAGAAGGGAGAGAGACCAGTGAAGCTTTCTTT | CASSEEGRETSEAFF
once | TRBD1 | TRBJ2-1 | TRBV7-3 | TGTGCCAGCAGCCAGCCGGGACAGGGTTACAATGAGCAGTTCTTC | CASSQPGQGYNEQFF
NA | TRBD1 | TRBJ2-1 | TRBV29-1 | TGCAGCGTACCTAGCCTCAGGACAGGGGATGAGCAGTTCTTC | CSVPSLRTGDEQFF
NA | TRBD1 | TRBJ2-1 | TRBV5-4 | TGTGCCAGCAGCTTGATTGGACAGGGCTACAATGAGCAGTTCTTC | CASSLIGQGYNEQFF
NA | NA | TRBJ1-1 | TRBV11-2 | TGTGCCAGCAGCTTAGGCCAGGGTCGGACTGAAGCTTTCTTT | CASSLGQGRTEAFF
NA | NA | TRBJ2-1 | TRBV19 | TGTGCCAGTAGTATCAATGGCGGCAATGAGCAGTTCTTC | CASSINGGNEQFF
NA | TRBD1 | TRBJ1-2 | TRBV5-1 | TGCGCCAGCAGCGAACAGGGGGGCTATGGCTACACCTTC | CASSEQGGYGYTF
NA | NA | TRBJ1-3 | TRBV6-1 | TGTGCCAGCAGGGAACAGGGCTCTGGAAACACCATATATTTT | CASREQGSGNTIYF
NA | NA | TRBJ1-3 | TRBV18 | TGTGCCAGCCAACTACGGGGTGGGAGCACCATATATTTT | CASQLRGGSTIYF
NA | NA | TRBJ2-3 | TRBV27 | TGTGCCAGCAGTTTATCTGGCTATCCGGGGGAAGATACGCAGTATTTT | CASSLSGYPGEDTQYF
NA | NA | TRBJ1-3 | TRBV9 | TGTGCCAGCAGCGACAGACAGGCCACCAGCTCTGGAAACACCATATATTTT | CASSDRQATSSGNTIYF
NA | TRBD2 | TRBJ2-1 | TRBV6-5 | TGTGCCAGCACCCCTGTTCTAGCGGGAGAGCGGGAGCAGTTCTTC | CASTPVLAGEREQFF
NA | TRBD1 | TRBJ1-2 | TRBV6-4 | TGTGCCAGCAGCCACGGGACAGGGGGAGATTACTACACCTTC | CASSHGTGGDYYTF
NA | NA | TRBJ2-1 | TRBV7-9 | TGTGCCAGCAGCTTACGAGGGTTTAATGAGCAGTTCTTC | CASSLRGFNEQFF
few | NA | TRBJ2-4 | TRBV5-6 | TGTGCCAGCAGCTTGGCCACCCATGCAGGGGCCAAAAACATTCAGTACTTC | CASSLATHAGAKNIQYF
NA | TRBD1 | TRBJ2-3 | TRBV7-3 | TGTGCCAGCAGCCCCCAACAGGGGGCGAATACGCAGTATTTT | CASSPQQGANTQYF
NA | TRBD1 | TRBJ2-7 | TRBV27 | TGTGCCAGCAGTTTCGGGACAGGAGCCTACGAGCAGTACTTC | CASSFGTGAYEQYF
NA | NA | TRBJ1-4 | TRBV28 | TGTGCCAGCAGTTCCGGGAGAGAAAATGAAAAACTGTTTTTT | CASSSGRENEKLFF
NA | NA | TRBJ1-1 | TRBV13 | TGTGCCAGCAGCTTCCTTGTTCGGGGGAACACTGAAGCTTTCTTT | CASSFLVRGNTEAFF
once | TRBD1 | TRBJ1-4 | TRBV7-9 | TGTGCCAGCAGCTTAGGACAGGGGGTGACTAATGAAAAACTGTTTTTT | CASSLGQGVTNEKLFF
few | NA | TRBJ2-1 | TRBV6-1 | TGTGCCAGCGGAGGGTCCTACAATGAGCAGTTCTTC | CASGGSYNEQFF
NA | TRBD2 | TRBJ2-7 | TRBV15 | TGTGCCACCAGCAGGGGTACTAGCGGGGCACTGTACGAGCAGTACTTC | CATSRGTSGALYEQYF
NA | NA | TRBJ1-2 | TRBV29-1 | TGCAGCGTCCTGCTGATGGACGGGAACAAAGGCTACACCTTC | CSVLLMDGNKGYTF
few | NA | TRBJ1-2 | TRBV19 | TGTGCCAGTACTAGTAGTGGCAGCGAACGAGGCTACACCTTC | CASTSSGSERGYTF
NA | TRBD2 | TRBJ2-5 | TRBV29-1 | TGCAGCGTTGAGCGGCGACTAGCGGAGACCCAGTACTTC | CSVERRLAETQYF
NA | NA | TRBJ2-2 | TRBV5-1 | TGCGCCAGCAGGACCCGGACAGACGACACCGGGGAGCTGTTTTTT | CASRTRTDDTGELFF
NA | TRBD2 | TRBJ2-3 | TRBV27 | TGTGCCAGCAGTTTACTGGGACTAGCGGGGCTACCTAGCACAGATACGCAGTATTTT | CASSLLGLAGLPSTDTQYF